The 2 T cell receptor beta chains below come from one sample, sequenced in a study of T cells in Graves' hyperthyroidism and ophthalmopathy. What was amplified from RNA transcripts were TCR beta CDR3 regions. Researchers ran a first-round RT-PCR on the TCR CDR3 using the HTBI primer set. TCRdb re-analysed the multiplex PCR reads in MiXCR, keeping a single row per CDR3 protein. The sample has around 440,000 distinct CDR3 sequences, around a sixth seen once. The specimen was blood. Every receptor here comes from a woman between 18 and 29 years old with Graves' hyperthyroidism.

There are a few counts of this clonotype. J is TRBJ1-1 and V is TRBV6-1, with TRBD1 as a possible D gene (5 bases). Trimming stripped 6 bases from V and 10 bases from J, with 12 bases between. The CDR3 extends over 11 amino acids. The V gene's germline CDR1 is MNHNS and CDR2 SASEGT. In DNA, the CDR3 is TGTGCCAGCAGCCCCGCGGGGGTAGCTTTCTTT. It specifies CASSPAGVAFF.

In this sample, this clonotype turned up many times. The chain is built from TRBV27 and TRBJ2-7; D not resolved. V lost 3 bases, J lost 3 bases, and 9 bases lay in between. The V gene's germline CDR1 is MNHEY and CDR2 SMNVEV (reference sequence). The CDR3 is 13 amino acids. As DNA, the CDR3 is TGTGCCAGCAGTTTGGATCCTGGCTACGAGCAGTACTTC. Amino acid sequence: CASSLDPGYEQYF.